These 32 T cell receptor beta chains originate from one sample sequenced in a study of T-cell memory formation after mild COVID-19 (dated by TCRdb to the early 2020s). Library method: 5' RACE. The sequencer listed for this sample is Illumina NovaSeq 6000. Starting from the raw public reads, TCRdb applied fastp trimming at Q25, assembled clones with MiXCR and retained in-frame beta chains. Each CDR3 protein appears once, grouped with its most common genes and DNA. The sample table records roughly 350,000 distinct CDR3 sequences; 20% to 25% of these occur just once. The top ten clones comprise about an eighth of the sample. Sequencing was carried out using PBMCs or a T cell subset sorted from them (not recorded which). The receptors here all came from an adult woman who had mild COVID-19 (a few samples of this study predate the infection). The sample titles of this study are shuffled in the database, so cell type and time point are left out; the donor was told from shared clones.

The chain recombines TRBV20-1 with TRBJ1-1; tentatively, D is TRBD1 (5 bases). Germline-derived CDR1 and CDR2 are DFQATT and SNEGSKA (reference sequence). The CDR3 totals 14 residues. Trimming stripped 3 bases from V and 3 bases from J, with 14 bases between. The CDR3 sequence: CSARKSGVDTEAFF. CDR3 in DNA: TGCAGTGCTAGGAAGTCGGGGGTAGACACTGAAGCTTTCTTT.

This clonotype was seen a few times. For the CDR3, the DNA is TGTGCCAGCACCCGAGACCGCACAGATACGCAGTATTTT. It yields the protein CASTRDRTDTQYF. This rearrangement joins TRBV5-6 to TRBJ2-3; D not certain. V was pared by 6 bases and J by 1 base, with 9 bases between. The CDR3 loop spans 13 amino acids. CDR1 is SGHDT, CDR2 YYEEEE, per germline.

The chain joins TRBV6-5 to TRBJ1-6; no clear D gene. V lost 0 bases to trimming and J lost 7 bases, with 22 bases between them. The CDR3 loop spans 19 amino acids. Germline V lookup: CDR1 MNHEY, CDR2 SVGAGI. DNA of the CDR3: TGTGCCAGCAGTTACTCGACGGTCGGGTCCTGGAGGTCGAATTCACCCCTCCACTTT. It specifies CASSYSTVGSWRSNSPLHF.

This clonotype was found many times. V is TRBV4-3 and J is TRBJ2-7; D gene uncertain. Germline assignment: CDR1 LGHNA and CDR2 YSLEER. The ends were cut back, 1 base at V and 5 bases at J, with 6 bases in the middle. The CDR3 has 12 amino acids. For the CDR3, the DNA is TGCGCCAGCAGCCAAGGGAGCCACGAGCAGTACTTC. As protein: CASSQGSHEQYF.

CDR3 sequence (DNA): TGTGCCAGCAGCGAACAGGGAGGGGAATGGAAGCAGTTCTTC. Protein product: CASSEQGGEWKQFF. The chain has TRBV7-2 and TRBJ2-1, with D maybe TRBD2 (7 bases). The V gene's germline CDR1 is SGHTA and CDR2 FQGNSA. The CDR3 consists of 14 residues. Trimming shortened V by 5 bases and J by 11 bases, and 19 bases separated the two germline ends.

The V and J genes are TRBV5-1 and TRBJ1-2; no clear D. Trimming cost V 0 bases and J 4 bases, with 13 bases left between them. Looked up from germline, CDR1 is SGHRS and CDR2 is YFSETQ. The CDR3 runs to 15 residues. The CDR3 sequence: CASSLEGSGSYGYTF. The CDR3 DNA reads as TGCGCCAGCAGCTTGGAAGGGAGCGGGTCCTATGGCTACACCTTC.

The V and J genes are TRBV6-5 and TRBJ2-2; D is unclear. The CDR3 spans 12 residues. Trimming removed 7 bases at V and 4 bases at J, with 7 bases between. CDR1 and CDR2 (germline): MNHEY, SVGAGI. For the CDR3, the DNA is TGTGCCAGCACCTCAACCACCGGGGAGCTGTTTTTT. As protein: CASTSTTGELFF.

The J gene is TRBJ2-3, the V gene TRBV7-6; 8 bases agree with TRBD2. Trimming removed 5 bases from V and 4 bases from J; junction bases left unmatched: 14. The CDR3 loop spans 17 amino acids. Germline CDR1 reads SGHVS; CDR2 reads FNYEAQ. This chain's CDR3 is CASSNPEPGGQADTQYF. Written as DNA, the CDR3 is TGTGCCAGCAGCAACCCGGAACCGGGGGGGCAAGCAGATACGCAGTATTTT.

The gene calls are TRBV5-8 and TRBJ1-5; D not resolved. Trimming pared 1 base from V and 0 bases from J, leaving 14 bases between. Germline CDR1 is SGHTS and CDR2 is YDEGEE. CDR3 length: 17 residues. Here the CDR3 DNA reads TGTGCCAGCAGCTTGTTTCAGGCTATCACTAGCAATCAGCCCCAGCATTTT. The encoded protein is CASSLFQAITSNQPQHF.

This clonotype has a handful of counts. DNA for the CDR3: TGCGCCAGCAGCTTGACTCGGGACAGCAAGAACACCGGGGAGCTGTTTTTT. This gives the protein CASSLTRDSKNTGELFF. V usage is TRBV5-1 and J usage is TRBJ2-2, with 7 bases fitting TRBD1. There are 17 residues in the CDR3. With 1 base clipped from V and 1 base from J, the junction kept 7 bases outside the gene matches. CDR1 SGHRS and CDR2 YFSETQ come from the germline V gene.

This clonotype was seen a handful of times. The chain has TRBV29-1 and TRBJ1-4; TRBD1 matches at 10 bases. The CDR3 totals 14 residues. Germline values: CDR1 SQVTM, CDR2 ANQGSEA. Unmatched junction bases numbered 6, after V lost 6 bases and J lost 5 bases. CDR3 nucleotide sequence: TGCAGCGTGAAAGGGGGACAGGGGAATGAAAAACTGTTTTTT. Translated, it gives CSVKGGQGNEKLFF.

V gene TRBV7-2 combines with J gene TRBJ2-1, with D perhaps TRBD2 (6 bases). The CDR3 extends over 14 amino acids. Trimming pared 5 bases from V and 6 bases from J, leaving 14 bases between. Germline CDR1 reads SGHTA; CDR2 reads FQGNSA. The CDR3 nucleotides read TGTGCCAGCAGCACGGGACTTCCTATCAATGAGCAGTTCTTC. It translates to CASSTGLPINEQFF.

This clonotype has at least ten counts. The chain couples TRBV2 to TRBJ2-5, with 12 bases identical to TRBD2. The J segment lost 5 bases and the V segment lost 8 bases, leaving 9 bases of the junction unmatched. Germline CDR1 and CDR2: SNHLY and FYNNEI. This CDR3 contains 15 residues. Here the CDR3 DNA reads TGTGCCAGCTTCCCTAGCGGGGGGGCAGCGGAGACCCAGTACTTC. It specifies CASFPSGGAAETQYF.

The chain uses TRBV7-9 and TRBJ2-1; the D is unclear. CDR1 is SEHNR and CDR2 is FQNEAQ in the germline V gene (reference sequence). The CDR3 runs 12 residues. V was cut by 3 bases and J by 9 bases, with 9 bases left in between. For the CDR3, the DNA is TGTGCCAGCAGCTTGCCTTCAGGTGAGCAGTTCTTC. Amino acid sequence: CASSLPSGEQFF.

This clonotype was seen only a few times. The CDR3 coding sequence is TGTGCCTGGAGCCGGGGGACCGGGGCCAACGTCCTGACTTTC. As protein: CAWSRGTGANVLTF. The chain links TRBV30 to TRBJ2-6, with a possible D match to TRBD2 (6 bases). CDR3 length equals 14 residues. Germline V gene sequence: CDR1 GTSNPN, CDR2 SVGIG (reference sequence). Trimming pared 3 bases from V and 4 bases from J, leaving 10 bases between.

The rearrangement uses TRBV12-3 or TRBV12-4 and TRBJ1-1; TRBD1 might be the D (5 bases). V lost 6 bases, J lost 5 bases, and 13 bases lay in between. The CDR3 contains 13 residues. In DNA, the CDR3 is TGTGCCAGCAGCCTGACAGAGAAAACTGAAGCTTTCTTT. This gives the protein CASSLTEKTEAFF.

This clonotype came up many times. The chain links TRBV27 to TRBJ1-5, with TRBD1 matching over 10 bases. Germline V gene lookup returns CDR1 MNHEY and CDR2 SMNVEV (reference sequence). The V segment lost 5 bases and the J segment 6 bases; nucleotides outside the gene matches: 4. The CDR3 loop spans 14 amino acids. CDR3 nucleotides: TGTGCCAGCAGTCCGCGGACAGGGGGTCAGCCCCAGCATTTT. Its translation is CASSPRTGGQPQHF.

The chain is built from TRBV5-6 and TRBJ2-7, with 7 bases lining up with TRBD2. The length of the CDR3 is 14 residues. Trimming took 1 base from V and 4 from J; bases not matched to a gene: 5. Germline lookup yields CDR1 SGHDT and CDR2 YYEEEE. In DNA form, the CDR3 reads TGTGCCAGCAGCTTGAAGTTGCGGGAGTACGAGCAGTACTTC. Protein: CASSLKLREYEQYF.

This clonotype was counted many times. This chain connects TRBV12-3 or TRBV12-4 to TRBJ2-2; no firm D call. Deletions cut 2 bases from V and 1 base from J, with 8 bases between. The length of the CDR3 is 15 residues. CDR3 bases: TGTGCCAGCAGTTTAAGCGTGGGGAACACCGGGGAGCTGTTTTTT. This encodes CASSLSVGNTGELFF.

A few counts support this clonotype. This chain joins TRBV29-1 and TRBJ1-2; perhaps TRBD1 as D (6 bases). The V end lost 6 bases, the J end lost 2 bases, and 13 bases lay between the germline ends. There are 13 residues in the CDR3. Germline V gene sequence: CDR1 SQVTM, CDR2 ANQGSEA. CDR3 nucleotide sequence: TGCAGCGTCCTAGAGGGGGAGAACTATGGCTACACCTTC. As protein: CSVLEGENYGYTF.

The CDR3 loop reads CSVGNSDNEKLFF. For the CDR3, the DNA is TGCAGCGTTGGGAACAGCGATAATGAAAAACTGTTTTTT. The rearrangement joins TRBV29-1 to TRBJ1-4; D is unresolved. Trimming cost V 4 bases and J 4 bases, with 10 bases left between them. The length of the CDR3 is 13 residues. Germline V gene lookup returns CDR1 SQVTM and CDR2 ANQGSEA. Full variable domain (missing parts from reference TRBV29-1 and TRBJ1-4): SAVISQKPSRDICQRGTSLTIQCQVDSQVTMMFWYRQQPGQSLTLIATANQGSEATYESGFVIDKFPISRPNLTFSTLTVSNMSPEDSSIYLCSVGNSDNEKLFFGSGTQLSVL.

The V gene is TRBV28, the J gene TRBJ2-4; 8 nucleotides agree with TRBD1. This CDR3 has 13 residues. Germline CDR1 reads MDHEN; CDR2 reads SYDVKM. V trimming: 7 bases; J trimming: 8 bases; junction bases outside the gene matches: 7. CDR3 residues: CASIQGGQDIQYF. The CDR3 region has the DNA TGTGCCAGCATACAGGGGGGTCAGGACATTCAGTACTTC.

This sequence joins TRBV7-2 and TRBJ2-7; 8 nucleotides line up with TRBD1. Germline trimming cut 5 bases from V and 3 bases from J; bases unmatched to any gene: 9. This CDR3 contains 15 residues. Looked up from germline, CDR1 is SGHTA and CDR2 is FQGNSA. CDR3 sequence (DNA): TGTGCCAGCAGCCACTTTAGAGGACAGGGCTACGAGCAGTACTTC. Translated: CASSHFRGQGYEQYF.

The CDR3 bases are TGTGCCAGCAGGGTAGCGGGAGAGACCCAGTACTTC. Protein product: CASRVAGETQYF. The rearrangement links TRBV2 to TRBJ2-5; 7 nucleotides match TRBD2. Germline loops: CDR1 SNHLY, CDR2 FYNNEI. The CDR3 has 12 amino acids. The ends lost 6 bases at V and 4 bases at J; junction bases unmatched: 2.

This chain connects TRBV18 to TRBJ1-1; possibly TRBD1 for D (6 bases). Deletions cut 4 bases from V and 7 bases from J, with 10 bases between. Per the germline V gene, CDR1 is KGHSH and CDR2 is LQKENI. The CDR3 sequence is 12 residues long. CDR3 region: CASSQHRVEAFF. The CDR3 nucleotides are TGTGCCAGCTCACAACACAGGGTTGAAGCTTTCTTT.

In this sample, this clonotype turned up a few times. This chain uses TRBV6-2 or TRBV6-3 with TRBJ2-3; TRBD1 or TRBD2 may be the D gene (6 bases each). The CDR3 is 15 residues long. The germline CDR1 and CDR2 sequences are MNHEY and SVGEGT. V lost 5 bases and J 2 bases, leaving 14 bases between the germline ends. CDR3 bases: TGTGCCAGCAGTCCCGTCGGGGGCTACACAGATACGCAGTATTTT. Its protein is CASSPVGGYTDTQYF.

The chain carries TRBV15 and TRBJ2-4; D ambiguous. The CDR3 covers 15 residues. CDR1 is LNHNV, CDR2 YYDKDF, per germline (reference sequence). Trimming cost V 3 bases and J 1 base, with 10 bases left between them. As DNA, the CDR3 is TGTGCCACCAGCAGGGATGCTACGGCCAAAAACATTCAGTACTTC. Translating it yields CATSRDATAKNIQYF.

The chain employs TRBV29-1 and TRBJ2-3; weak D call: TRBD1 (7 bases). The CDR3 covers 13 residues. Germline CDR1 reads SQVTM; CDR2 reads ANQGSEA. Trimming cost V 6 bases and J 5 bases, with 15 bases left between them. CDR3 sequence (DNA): TGCAGCGTCGCGGGGACAGCCGGAGATACGCAGTATTTT. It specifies CSVAGTAGDTQYF.

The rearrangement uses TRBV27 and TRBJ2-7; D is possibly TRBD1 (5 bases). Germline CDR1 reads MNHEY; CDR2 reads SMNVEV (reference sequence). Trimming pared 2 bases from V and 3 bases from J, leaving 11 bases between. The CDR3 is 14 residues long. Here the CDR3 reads CASSLRWGGYEQYF. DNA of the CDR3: TGTGCCAGCAGTTTACGGTGGGGCGGCTACGAGCAGTACTTC.

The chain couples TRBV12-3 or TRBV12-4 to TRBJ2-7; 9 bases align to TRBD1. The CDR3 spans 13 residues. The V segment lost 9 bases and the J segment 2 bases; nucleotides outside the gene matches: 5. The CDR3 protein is CASTGTGTYEQYF. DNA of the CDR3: TGTGCCAGTACCGGGACAGGGACCTACGAGCAGTACTTC.

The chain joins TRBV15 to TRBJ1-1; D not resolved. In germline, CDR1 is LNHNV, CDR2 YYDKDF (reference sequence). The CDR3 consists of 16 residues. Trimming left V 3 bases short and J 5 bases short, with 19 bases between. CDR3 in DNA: TGTGCCACCAGCAGTCCCCTGAGGGTGGGGTTTACTGAAGCTTTCTTT. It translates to CATSSPLRVGFTEAFF. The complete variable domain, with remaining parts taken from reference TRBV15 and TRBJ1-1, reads DAMVIQNPRYQVTQFGKPVTLSCSQTLNHNVMYWYQQKSSQAPKLLFHYYDKDFNNEADTPDNFQSRRPNTSFCFLDIRSPGLGDTAMYLCATSSPLRVGFTEAFFGQGTRLTVV.

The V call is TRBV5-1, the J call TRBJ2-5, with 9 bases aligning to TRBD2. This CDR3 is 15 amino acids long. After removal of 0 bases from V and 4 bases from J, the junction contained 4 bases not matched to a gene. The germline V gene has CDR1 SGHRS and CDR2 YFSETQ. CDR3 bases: TGCGCCAGCAGCTTGGTCCTAGCGGGGAGAGAGACCCAGTACTTC. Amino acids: CASSLVLAGRETQYF.